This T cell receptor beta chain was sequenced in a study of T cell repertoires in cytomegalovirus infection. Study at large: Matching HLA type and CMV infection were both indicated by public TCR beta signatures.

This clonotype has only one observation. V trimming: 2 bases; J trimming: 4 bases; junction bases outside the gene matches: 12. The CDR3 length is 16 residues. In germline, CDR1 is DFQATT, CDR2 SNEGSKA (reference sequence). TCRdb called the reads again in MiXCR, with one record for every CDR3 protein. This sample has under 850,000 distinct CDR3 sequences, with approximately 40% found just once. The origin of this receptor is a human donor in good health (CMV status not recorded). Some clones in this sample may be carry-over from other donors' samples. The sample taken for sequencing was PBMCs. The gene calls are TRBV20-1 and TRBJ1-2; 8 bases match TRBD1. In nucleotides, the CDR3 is TGCAGTGCTAGACCATTCCGGGACAGGTACAGCTATGGCTACACCTTC. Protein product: CSARPFRDRYSYGYTF.